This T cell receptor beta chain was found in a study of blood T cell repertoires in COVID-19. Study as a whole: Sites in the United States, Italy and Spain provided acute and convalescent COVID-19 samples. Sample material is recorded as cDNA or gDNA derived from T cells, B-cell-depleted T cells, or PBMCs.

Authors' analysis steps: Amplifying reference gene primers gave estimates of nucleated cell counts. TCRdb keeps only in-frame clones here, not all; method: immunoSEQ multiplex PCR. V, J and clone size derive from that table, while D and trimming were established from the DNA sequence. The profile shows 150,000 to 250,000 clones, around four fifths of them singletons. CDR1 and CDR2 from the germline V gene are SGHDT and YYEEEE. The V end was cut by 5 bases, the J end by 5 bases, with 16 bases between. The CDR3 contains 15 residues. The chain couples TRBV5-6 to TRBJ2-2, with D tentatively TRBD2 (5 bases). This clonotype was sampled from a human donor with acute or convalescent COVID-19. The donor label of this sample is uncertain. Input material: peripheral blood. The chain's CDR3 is CASSLRRGETGELFF. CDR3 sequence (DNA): TGTGCCAGCAGTCTACGTCGGGGAGAAACCGGGGAGCTGTTTTTT.